The 10 T cell receptor beta chains listed next were all sequenced from one sample in a study of beta chain features in type 1 diabetes. Findings of the study overall: Type 1 diabetes patients had moderately but significantly shorter TCRB CDR3s in all four CD4+ subsets.

The authors reverse transcribed all of the isolated RNA, so sequencing captured expressed TCRB transcripts. Assay: immunoSEQ multiplex PCR; the TCRdb copy retains only in-frame clones and omits some. Of approximately 270,000 clones listed, over 11% are singletons. No antigen is known for these receptors. The sequencing sample was made of naive CD4+ T cells from blood. The receptors here all came from a man aged 25-40 years with type 1 diabetes.

The chain links TRBV6-1 to TRBJ1-1; D is possibly TRBD1 (5 bases). CDR3 size: 13 residues. V lost 4 bases, J lost 0 bases, and 6 bases lay in between. Germline CDR1 is MNHNS and CDR2 is SASEGT. CDR3 protein: CASSGQLNTEAFF. The CDR3 region has the DNA TGTGCCAGCAGTGGACAGCTGAACACTGAAGCTTTCTTT.

V and J are TRBV7-9 and TRBJ2-2, with a tentative D call TRBD2 (5 bases). The V and J ends lost 1 base and 0 bases respectively, with 9 bases between them. The CDR3 has 16 amino acids. Germline V gene lookup returns CDR1 SEHNR and CDR2 FQNEAQ (reference sequence). The CDR3 loop reads CASSLGRAANTGELFF. DNA for the CDR3: TGTGCCAGCAGCTTAGGGCGAGCGGCGAACACCGGGGAGCTGTTTTTT. Supplemented by reference TRBV7-9 and TRBJ2-2, the full variable domain reads DTGVSQNPRHKITKRGQNVTFRCDPISEHNRLYWYRQTLGQGPEFLTYFQNEAQLEKSRLLSDRFSAERPKGSFSTLEIQRTEQGDSAMYLCASSLGRAANTGELFFGEGSRLTVL.

CDR3 loop: CASTQRGELFF. CDR3 nucleotides: TGTGCCAGCACCCAGAGGGGGGAGCTGTTTTTT. The rearrangement uses TRBV7-9 and TRBJ2-2; D is unresolved. The CDR3 contains 11 residues. V lost 7 bases and J lost 8, with 8 bases in between. Germline lookup yields CDR1 SEHNR and CDR2 FQNEAQ (reference sequence). The whole variable domain, filled in from reference TRBV7-9 and TRBJ2-2, reads DTGVSQNPRHKITKRGQNVTFRCDPISEHNRLYWYRQTLGQGPEFLTYFQNEAQLEKSRLLSDRFSAERPKGSFSTLEIQRTEQGDSAMYLCASTQRGELFFGEGSRLTVL.

In this sample, this clone turned up a few times. V gene TRBV9 combines with J gene TRBJ2-1, with D maybe TRBD1 (7 bases). The V and J ends lost 9 bases and 9 bases respectively, with 16 bases between them. Germline loops: CDR1 SGDLS, CDR2 YYNGEE. The CDR3 has 12 residues. The CDR3: CATRGAFVEQFF. In DNA form, the CDR3 reads TGTGCCACCAGGGGGGCATTTGTTGAGCAGTTCTTC. The full variable domain, with the rest looked up from reference TRBV9 and TRBJ2-1, is DSGVTQTPKHLITATGQRVTLRCSPRSGDLSVYWYQQSLDQGLQFLIQYYNGEERAKGNILERFSAQQFPDLHSELNLSSLELGDSALYFCATRGAFVEQFFGPGTRLTVL.

This clone was detected only a few times. The same CDR3 arises from other DNA sequences in this sample as well. V is TRBV18 and J is TRBJ1-2; maybe TRBD1 (6 bases). CDR3 size: 13 residues. Trimming pared 3 bases from V and 2 bases from J, leaving 7 bases between. CDR1 and CDR2 from the germline V gene are KGHSH and LQKENI. The CDR3 loop reads CASSPDSNYGYTF. DNA of the CDR3: TGTGCCAGCTCACCGGACAGCAACTATGGCTACACCTTC.

The chain employs TRBV7-2 and TRBJ1-2; TRBD1 matches at 8 bases. The CDR3 runs to 15 residues. Germline lookup yields CDR1 SGHTA and CDR2 FQGNSA. J was trimmed by 6 bases and V by 5 bases; bases with no gene match: 11. The DNA of the CDR3 is TGTGCCAGCAGCGAATACGGACAGGGTGTTAATGGCTACACCTTC. It translates to CASSEYGQGVNGYTF.

The chain carries TRBV19 and TRBJ1-2; 10 bases are a match to TRBD1. J gave up 5 bases and V 7 bases, and 7 bases lay outside the gene matches. The length of the CDR3 is 14 residues. Germline CDR1 LNHDA, CDR2 SQIVND (reference sequence). The chain's CDR3 is CASTPGTGAYGYTF. CDR3 coding DNA: TGTGCCAGTACTCCCGGGACAGGGGCTTATGGCTACACCTTC. The variable domain in full, with the rest retrieved from reference TRBV19 and TRBJ1-2, is DGGITQSPKYLFRKEGQNVTLSCEQNLNHDAMYWYRQDPGQGLRLIYYSQIVNDFQKGDIAEGYSVSREKKESFPLTVTSAQKNPTAFYLCASTPGTGAYGYTFGSGTRLTVV.

This clone came up a few times. V usage is TRBV28 and J usage is TRBJ2-1; D might be TRBD1 (6 bases). The germline V gene encodes CDR1 MDHEN and CDR2 SYDVKM. The V and J ends lost 2 bases and 10 bases respectively, with 12 bases between them. This CDR3 has 13 amino acids. The CDR3 DNA reads TGTGCCAGCAGTTTAAGGGATCAGGGGGAGCAGTTCTTC. It translates to CASSLRDQGEQFF. Drawing the rest from reference TRBV28 and TRBJ2-1, the complete variable domain is DVKVTQSSRYLVKRTGEKVFLECVQDMDHENMFWYRQDPGLGLRLIYFSYDVKMKEKGDIPEGYSVSREKKERFSLILESASTNQTSMYLCASSLRDQGEQFFGPGTRLTVL.

This clone has just a few counts. This rearrangement joins TRBV5-1 to TRBJ2-1, with 12 bases lining up with TRBD2. The V gene end was trimmed by 4 bases and the J gene end by 8 bases; junction bases not matched to a gene: 4. The germline V gene has CDR1 SGHRS and CDR2 YFSETQ. The CDR3 runs to 14 residues. CDR3 sequence (DNA): TGCGCCAGCAGCCCGACTAGCGGGAGATATGAGCAGTTCTTC. Translation gives CASSPTSGRYEQFF.

V and J are TRBV11-2 and TRBJ1-1; a weak D match, TRBD1 (5 bases). V was cut by 2 bases and J by 4 bases, with 11 bases left in between. From germline, CDR1 is SGHAT and CDR2 FQNNGV. The CDR3 consists of 14 residues. CDR3 nucleotides: TGTGCCAGCAGCTTACAGGGCGTAGGCACTGAAGCTTTCTTT. Its translation: CASSLQGVGTEAFF.